This T cell receptor beta chain was sequenced during a study of cytomegalovirus exposure and HLA in healthy donors. The PCR ran on 60 Vbeta and 13 Jbeta primers. Data came from immunoSEQ multiplex PCR; TCRdb stores just in-frame clones and leaves some out. The sample has roughly 130,000 clones; around 65% are singletons. Points from the study as a whole: The study labeled more than 150 TCR beta chains cytomegalovirus-associated.

To note about this clone: Its antigen is not known.

The CDR3 contains 16 residues. The V gene end was trimmed by 3 bases and the J gene end by 3 bases; junction bases not matched to a gene: 11. CDR1 and CDR2 from the germline V gene are LGHNA and YSLEER. The TCR was taken from a man aged 18-30 years in good health and CMV-seronegative. Input material: PBMCs. The chain uses TRBV4-3 and TRBJ2-7; 7 bases map to TRBD2. DNA for the CDR3: TGCGCCAGCAGCCAGGAAAGCGGGACTGATTACTACGAGCAGTACTTC. Encoded protein: CASSQESGTDYYEQYF.